This entry describes one T cell receptor beta chain. This entry belongs to a study of tumor-infiltrating lymphocytes in primary liver carcinoma. Study as a whole: All patients had surgically resected primary liver carcinoma.

For blood RNA, unsorted whole blood served as the source, and germline DNA was extracted too. TCR beta cDNA came from about 500 ng total RNA, primed with a constant-region primer. Each TCR beta library was derived from three nested multiplex PCR rounds that employed slightly modified ARM-PCR. Both of the initial two PCR rounds ran for about 11 cycles and employed TRBV1-TRBV30 forward primers alongside a C-beta reverse primer. TCRdb re-called the multiplex PCR reads through MiXCR, storing one row per CDR3 protein. This sample has about 330,000 distinct CDR3 sequences; approximately 64% occur once, and the top ten carry about 6.5%. The germline CDR1 and CDR2 sequences are KGHDR and SFDVKD. The CDR3 is made up of 14 amino acids. Unmatched junction bases numbered 7, after V lost 9 bases and J lost 2 bases.

Sequenced sample: peripheral blood. This TCR came from a middle-aged man with primary liver carcinoma and hepatitis B virus infection. This chain connects TRBV24-1 to TRBJ2-3, with 7 nucleotides matching TRBD2. The CDR3 is CATRSGTNTDTQYF. The CDR3 nucleotides are TGTGCCACCCGCTCCGGGACTAACACAGATACGCAGTATTTT.